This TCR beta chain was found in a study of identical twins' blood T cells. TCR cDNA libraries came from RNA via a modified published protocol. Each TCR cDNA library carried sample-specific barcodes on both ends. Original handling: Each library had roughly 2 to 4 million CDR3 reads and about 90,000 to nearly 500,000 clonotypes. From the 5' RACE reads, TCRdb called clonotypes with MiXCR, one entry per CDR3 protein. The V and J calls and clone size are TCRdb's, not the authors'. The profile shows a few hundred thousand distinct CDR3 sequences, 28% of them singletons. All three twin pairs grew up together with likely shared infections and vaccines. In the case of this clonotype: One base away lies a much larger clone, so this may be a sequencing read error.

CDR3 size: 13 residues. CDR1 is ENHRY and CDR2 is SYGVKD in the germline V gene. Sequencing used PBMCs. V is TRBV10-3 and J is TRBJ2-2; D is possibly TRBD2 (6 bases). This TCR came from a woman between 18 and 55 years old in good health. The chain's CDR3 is CAIKIAVLGGLFF. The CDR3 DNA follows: TGTGCCATCAAAATAGCGGTCCTTGGGGGGCTGTTTTTT.